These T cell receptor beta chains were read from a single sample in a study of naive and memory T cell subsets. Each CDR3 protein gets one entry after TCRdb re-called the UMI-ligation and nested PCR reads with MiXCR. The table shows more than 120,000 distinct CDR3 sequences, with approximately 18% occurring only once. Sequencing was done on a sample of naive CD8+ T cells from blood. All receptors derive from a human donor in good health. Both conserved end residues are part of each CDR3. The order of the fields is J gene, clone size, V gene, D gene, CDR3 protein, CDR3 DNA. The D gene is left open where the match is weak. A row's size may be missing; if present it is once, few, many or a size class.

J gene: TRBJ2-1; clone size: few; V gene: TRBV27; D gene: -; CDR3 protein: CASSLVTANEQFF; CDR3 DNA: TGTGCCAGCAGTTTGGTGACAGCAAATGAGCAGTTCTTC
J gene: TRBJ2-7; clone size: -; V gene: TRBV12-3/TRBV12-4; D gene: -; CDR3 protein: CASSDPYEQYF; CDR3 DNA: TGTGCCAGCAGCGACCCCTACGAGCAGTACTTC
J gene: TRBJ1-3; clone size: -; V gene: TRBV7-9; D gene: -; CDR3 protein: CASNGENPSGNTIYF; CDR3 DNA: TGTGCCAGCAACGGCGAAAACCCCTCTGGAAACACCATATATTTT
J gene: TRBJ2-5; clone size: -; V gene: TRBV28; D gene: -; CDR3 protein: CASRPANSQETQYF; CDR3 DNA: TGTGCCAGCAGACCAGCAAACAGCCAAGAGACCCAGTACTTC
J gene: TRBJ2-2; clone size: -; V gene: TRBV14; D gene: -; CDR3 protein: CASSPRNTGELFF; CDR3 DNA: TGTGCCAGCAGCCCCAGAAACACCGGGGAGCTGTTTTTT
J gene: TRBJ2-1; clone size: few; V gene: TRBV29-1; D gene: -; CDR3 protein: CSVPGGGPGYNEQFF; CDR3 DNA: TGCAGCGTCCCTGGGGGTGGCCCCGGCTACAATGAGCAGTTCTTC
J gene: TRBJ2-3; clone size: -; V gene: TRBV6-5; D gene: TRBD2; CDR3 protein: CASSYALAGTGVDTQYF; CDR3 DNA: TGTGCCAGCAGTTACGCCCTAGCGGGAACCGGGGTAGATACGCAGTATTTT
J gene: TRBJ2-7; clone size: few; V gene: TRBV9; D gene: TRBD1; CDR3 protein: CASSERTGDYEQYF; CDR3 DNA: TGTGCCAGCAGCGAACGGACAGGGGACTACGAGCAGTACTTC
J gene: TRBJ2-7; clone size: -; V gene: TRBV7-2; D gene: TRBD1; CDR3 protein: CASTSGQGNEEEYF; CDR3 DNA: TGTGCCAGCACCTCGGGACAGGGCAACGAAGAAGAGTACTTC
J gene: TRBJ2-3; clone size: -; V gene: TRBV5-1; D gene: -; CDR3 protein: CASSWSGGYSTDTQYF; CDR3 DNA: TGCGCCAGCAGCTGGTCTGGGGGCTATAGCACAGATACGCAGTATTTT
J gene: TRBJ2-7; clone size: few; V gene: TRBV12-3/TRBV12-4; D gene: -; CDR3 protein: CASSTTHLGNEQYF; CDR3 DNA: TGTGCCAGCAGCACCACCCACTTAGGGAACGAGCAGTACTTC
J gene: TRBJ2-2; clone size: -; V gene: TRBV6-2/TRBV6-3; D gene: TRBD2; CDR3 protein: CASSYKAGDGELFF; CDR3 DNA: TGTGCCAGCAGTTACAAAGCGGGAGACGGGGAGCTGTTTTTT
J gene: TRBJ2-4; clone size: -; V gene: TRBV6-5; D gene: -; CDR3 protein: CASSYRGDGNIQYF; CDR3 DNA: TGTGCCAGCAGTTACAGGGGAGACGGAAACATTCAGTACTTC
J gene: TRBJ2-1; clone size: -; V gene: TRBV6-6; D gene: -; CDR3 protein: CASSYGGPYNEQFF; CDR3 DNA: TGTGCCAGCAGTTACGGGGGACCCTACAATGAGCAGTTCTTC
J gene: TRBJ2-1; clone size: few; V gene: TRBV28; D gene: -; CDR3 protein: CASSQGGEISYNEQFF; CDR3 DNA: TGTGCCAGCAGTCAGGGGGGCGAAATATCCTACAATGAGCAGTTCTTC
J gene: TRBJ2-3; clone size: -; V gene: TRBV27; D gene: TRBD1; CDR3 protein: CASSPDRGTDTQYF; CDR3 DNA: TGTGCCAGCAGTCCAGACAGGGGCACAGATACGCAGTATTTT
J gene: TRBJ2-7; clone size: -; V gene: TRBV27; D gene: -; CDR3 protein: CASSFGGLDEQYF; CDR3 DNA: TGTGCCAGCAGTTTTGGGGGTCTGGACGAGCAGTACTTC
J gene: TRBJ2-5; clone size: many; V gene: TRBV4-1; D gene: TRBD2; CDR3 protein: CASSQDPSAGQETQYF; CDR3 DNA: TGCGCCAGCAGCCAAGACCCCTCAGCGGGGCAAGAGACCCAGTACTTC
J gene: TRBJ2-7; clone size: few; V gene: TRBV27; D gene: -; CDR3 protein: CASSADRVAGYEQYF; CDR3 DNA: TGTGCCAGCAGTGCAGACAGGGTTGCGGGGTACGAGCAGTACTTC
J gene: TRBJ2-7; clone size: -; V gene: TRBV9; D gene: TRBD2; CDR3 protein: CASSAGTRAYEQYF; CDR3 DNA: TGTGCCAGCAGCGCCGGGACTAGGGCCTACGAGCAGTACTTC
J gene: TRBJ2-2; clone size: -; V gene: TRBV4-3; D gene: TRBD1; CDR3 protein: CASSQEVIWDREANTGELFF; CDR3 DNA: TGCGCCAGCAGCCAAGAAGTTATATGGGACAGGGAGGCGAACACCGGGGAGCTGTTTTTT
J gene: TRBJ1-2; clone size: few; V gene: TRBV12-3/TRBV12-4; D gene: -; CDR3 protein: CASSLVPPRNYGYTF; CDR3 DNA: TGTGCCAGCAGTTTAGTCCCTCCAAGAAACTATGGCTACACCTTC